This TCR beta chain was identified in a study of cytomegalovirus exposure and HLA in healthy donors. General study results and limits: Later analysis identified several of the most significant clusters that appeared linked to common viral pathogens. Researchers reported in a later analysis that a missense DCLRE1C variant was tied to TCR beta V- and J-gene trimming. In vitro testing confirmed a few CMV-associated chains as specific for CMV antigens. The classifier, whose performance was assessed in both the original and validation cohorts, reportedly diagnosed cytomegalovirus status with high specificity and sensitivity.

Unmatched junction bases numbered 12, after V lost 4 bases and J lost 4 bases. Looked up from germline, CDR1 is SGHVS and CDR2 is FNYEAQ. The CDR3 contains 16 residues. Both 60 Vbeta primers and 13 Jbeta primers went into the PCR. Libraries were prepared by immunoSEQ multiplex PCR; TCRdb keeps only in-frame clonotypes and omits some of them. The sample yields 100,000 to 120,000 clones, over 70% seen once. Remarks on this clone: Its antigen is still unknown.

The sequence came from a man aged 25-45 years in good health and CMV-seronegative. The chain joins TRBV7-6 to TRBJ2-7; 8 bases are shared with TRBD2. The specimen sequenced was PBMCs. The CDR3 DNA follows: TGTGCCAGCAGCTCCTCCGTGGCGGGAGGCGGTTACGAGCAGTACTTC. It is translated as CASSSSVAGGGYEQYF.